These T cell receptor beta chains were read from a single sample in a study of a mutant IDH1 vaccine in newly diagnosed glioma. These receptors have no known antigen. Sequencing used immunoSEQ multiplex PCR; TCRdb keeps in-frame clones, though not all of them. This table has under 95,000 clones, 91% appearing once. The specimen was PBMCs, collected from a glioma patient whose treatment included an IDH1 peptide vaccine. The origin of the receptors is a woman aged 45-65 years with glioma. Both conserved end residues are part of each CDR3. D genes are given only for firm matches. The size field is filled for only some rows; it gives once, few, many or a size class.

NA	TRBV6-6	NA	TRBJ2-5	CASRAPLGSETQYF	TGTGCCAGCAGAGCCCCCCTCGGGTCTGAGACCCAGTACTTC
few	TRBV6-5	TRBD1	TRBJ2-7	CASSYSRTGGYEQYF	TGTGCCAGCAGTTACTCAAGGACAGGGGGCTACGAGCAGTACTTC
NA	TRBV6-1	TRBD1	TRBJ1-1	CASKSDRASTEAFF	TGTGCCAGCAAATCCGACAGGGCGAGCACTGAAGCTTTCTTT
NA	TRBV2	NA	TRBJ1-4	CASSAYDRPNEKLFF	TGTGCCAGCAGTGCTTACGACAGGCCGAATGAAAAACTGTTTTTT
NA	TRBV5-5	TRBD1	TRBJ2-7	CASSPQGLSSYEQYF	TGTGCCAGCAGCCCACAGGGGTTGTCCTCCTACGAGCAGTACTTC
NA	TRBV6-6	NA	TRBJ1-1	CASSYTEMKSEAFF	TGTGCCAGCAGTTACACGGAGATGAAGTCTGAAGCTTTCTTT
NA	TRBV5-1	TRBD2	TRBJ2-3	CASSLPSGRHTDTQYF	TGCGCCAGCAGCCTACCTAGCGGAAGACACACAGATACGCAGTATTTT
NA	TRBV4-1	NA	TRBJ2-7	CASSRPLGPSSYEQYF	TGCGCCAGCAGCCGACCTTTAGGGCCGAGCTCCTACGAGCAGTACTTC
NA	TRBV10-3	NA	TRBJ2-7	CAISDNREYEQYF	TGTGCCATCAGTGACAACAGGGAGTACGAGCAGTACTTC
NA	TRBV7-9	NA	TRBJ2-7	CASSLGMAPQPYEQYF	TGTGCCAGCAGCTTAGGAATGGCTCCTCAACCTTACGAGCAGTACTTC
NA	TRBV7-2	TRBD2	TRBJ2-7	CASSLGGRYEQYF	TGTGCCAGCAGCTTGGGGGGGAGGTACGAGCAGTACTTC
once	TRBV7-9	TRBD1	TRBJ2-1	CASSWTGESEQFF	TGTGCCAGCAGCTGGACAGGGGAGAGTGAGCAGTTCTTC
NA	TRBV28	NA	TRBJ1-5	CASSRSGFSNQPQHF	TGTGCCAGCAGTCGTTCGGGGTTTAGCAATCAGCCCCAGCATTTT
NA	TRBV28	TRBD2	TRBJ2-1	CASSQKAGGRHGEQFF	TGTGCCAGCAGTCAGAAAGCGGGAGGAAGGCATGGTGAGCAGTTCTTC
NA	TRBV18	NA	TRBJ2-1	CASSPPGPTENFYNEQFF	TGTGCCAGCTCACCACCGGGGCCGACAGAGAACTTCTACAATGAGCAGTTCTTC
NA	TRBV7-2	NA	TRBJ2-2	CASSLKGNTGELFF	TGTGCCAGCAGCTTAAAGGGAAACACCGGGGAGCTGTTTTTT
NA	TRBV27	NA	TRBJ1-2	CASSSPRLLNYGYTF	TGTGCCAGCAGTTCCCCCAGACTGCTAAACTATGGCTACACCTTC
NA	TRBV6-5	TRBD1	TRBJ1-5	CASSLTGFNQPQHF	TGTGCCAGCAGTTTGACAGGGTTCAATCAGCCCCAGCATTTT
NA	TRBV6-1	NA	TRBJ1-2	CASSERAVYGYTF	TGTGCCAGCAGTGAAAGGGCAGTCTATGGCTACACCTTC
NA	TRBV6-5	TRBD1	TRBJ2-5	CASSYSTGGWETQYF	TGTGCCAGCAGTTACTCTACAGGGGGCTGGGAGACCCAGTACTTC
NA	TRBV7-9	NA	TRBJ1-2	CASSLVGSGARAGYTF	TGTGCCAGCAGCTTAGTAGGTTCAGGGGCCCGGGCGGGCTACACCTTC
NA	TRBV5-1	NA	TRBJ2-1	CASSLVERGYNEQFF	TGCGCCAGCAGCTTGGTGGAAAGGGGTTACAATGAGCAGTTCTTC
NA	TRBV18	TRBD1	TRBJ1-4	CASSPDRGVGKLFF	TGTGCCAGCTCACCGGACAGGGGGGTCGGAAAACTGTTTTTT
NA	TRBV2	NA	TRBJ1-2	CATVPQGAYGYTF	TGTGCCACCGTCCCCCAGGGTGCCTATGGCTACACCTTC
NA	TRBV18	NA	TRBJ1-1	CASSPRGTDTEAFF	TGTGCCAGCTCACCACGGGGGACGGACACTGAAGCTTTCTTT
NA	TRBV5-4	NA	TRBJ2-6	CASSLMASVKSGANVLTF	TGTGCCAGCAGCTTGATGGCTAGCGTTAAATCTGGGGCCAACGTCCTGACTTTC
NA	TRBV19	NA	TRBJ1-2	CASSTDYGYTF	TGTGCCAGTAGTACCGACTATGGCTACACCTTC
once	TRBV9	TRBD1	TRBJ2-2	CASSGRDRGSGELFF	TGTGCCAGCAGCGGGCGGGACAGGGGATCCGGGGAGCTGTTTTTT
NA	TRBV28	NA	TRBJ2-3	CASSFLRAMDTQYF	TGTGCCAGCAGTTTCCTCAGGGCGATGGATACGCAGTATTTT
NA	TRBV6-6	NA	TRBJ2-5	CASIQEGSQETQYF	TGTGCCAGCATCCAGGAGGGCAGCCAAGAGACCCAGTACTTC
NA	TRBV6-1	NA	TRBJ1-2	CASIFFGTTNYGYTF	TGTGCCAGCATCTTTTTTGGGACAACTAACTATGGCTACACCTTC
NA	TRBV5-1	NA	TRBJ1-1	CASSLVTKAGEAFF	TGCGCCAGCAGCTTGGTCACGAAAGCCGGGGAAGCTTTCTTT
NA	TRBV27	NA	TRBJ1-5	CASSPTGRPVQPQHF	TGTGCCAGCAGTCCGACGGGGCGACCGGTTCAGCCCCAGCATTTT
few	TRBV7-9	TRBD1	TRBJ1-2	CASSSGQGLNYGYTF	TGTGCCAGCAGCTCCGGACAGGGACTTAACTATGGCTACACCTTC
NA	TRBV14	NA	TRBJ1-1	CASSSPAGDTEAFF	TGTGCCAGCAGCTCCCCGGCAGGGGACACTGAAGCTTTCTTT
NA	TRBV2	NA	TRBJ2-5	CASNQQGPQETQYF	TGTGCCAGCAACCAACAGGGACCCCAAGAGACCCAGTACTTC
NA	TRBV5-5	TRBD1	TRBJ1-4	CASSYGGQGGEKLFF	TGTGCCAGCAGCTACGGGGGACAGGGAGGTGAAAAACTGTTTTTT
NA	TRBV14	NA	TRBJ1-6	CASSQVSGATYNSPLHF	TGTGCCAGCAGCCAAGTTTCAGGGGCAACTTATAATTCACCCCTCCACTTT
NA	TRBV27	NA	TRBJ1-4	CASSLHATNKKLFF	TGTGCCAGCAGTCTACACGCAACTAATAAAAAACTGTTTTTT
NA	TRBV2	TRBD1	TRBJ1-5	CASIRDRGDQPQHF	TGTGCCAGCATTCGAGACAGGGGGGATCAGCCCCAGCATTTT
NA	TRBV2	NA	TRBJ1-1	CASSGDTNTEAFF	TGTGCCAGCAGTGGCGACACTAACACTGAAGCTTTCTTT
NA	TRBV19	NA	TRBJ1-1	CASSIRRGTGSNTEAFF	TGTGCCAGTAGTATTAGGAGGGGAACAGGGTCGAACACTGAAGCTTTCTTT
NA	TRBV19	NA	TRBJ1-4	CASTRGGGNEKLFF	TGTGCCAGTACCCGCGGGGGGGGGAATGAAAAACTGTTTTTT
NA	TRBV6-5	NA	TRBJ2-7	CASRTGPYEQYF	TGTGCCAGCAGAACCGGTCCCTACGAGCAGTACTTC
NA	TRBV5-5	TRBD1	TRBJ1-2	CASSFTGDYGYTF	TGTGCCAGCAGCTTTACAGGGGACTATGGCTACACCTTC
NA	TRBV27	TRBD2	TRBJ2-7	CASTRLAGVGEQYF	TGTGCCAGCACCAGACTAGCGGGAGTCGGCGAGCAGTACTTC
NA	TRBV10-3	TRBD1	TRBJ2-7	CAISVGQDGEQYF	TGTGCCATCAGTGTGGGACAGGACGGCGAGCAGTACTTC
NA	TRBV2	NA	TRBJ1-3	CASSEVGDRSDTIYF	TGTGCCAGCAGTGAAGTCGGGGATCGATCAGACACCATATATTTT
NA	TRBV7-9	NA	TRBJ2-7	CASSPVAVPSYEQYF	TGTGCCAGCAGCCCCGTGGCGGTGCCCTCCTACGAGCAGTACTTC
NA	TRBV19	TRBD1	TRBJ1-6	CASSRQGNSPLHF	TGTGCCAGTAGTAGACAGGGGAATTCACCCCTCCACTTT
NA	TRBV28	NA	TRBJ1-1	CASSLGGGTEAFF	TGTGCCAGCAGTTTAGGTGGGGGCACTGAAGCTTTCTTT
NA	TRBV19	NA	TRBJ1-5	CASRQPQHF	TGTGCCAGTCGTCAGCCCCAGCATTTT
NA	TRBV28	TRBD2	TRBJ2-1	CASSLAGGRALNEQFF	TGTGCCAGCAGTTTGGCGGGTGGGAGGGCGTTAAATGAGCAGTTCTTC
NA	TRBV6-6	NA	TRBJ2-5	CASSPPVPSAETQYF	TGTGCCAGCAGCCCCCCCGTCCCCAGCGCGGAGACCCAGTACTTC